The T cell receptor (beta chain) described here comes from a study of Tregs in tolerant kidney transplant recipients. Study information: The nonmyeloablative bone marrow transplants came from related graft donors, with transient mixed chimerism.

Points from the study as a whole: Expanding Tregs on activated donor B cells appeared to best identify donor-specific TCRbeta clones. No direct test of biological reproducibility was done here.

To note about this clone: Its antigen remains unidentified. With the read ending 3 residues before the CDR3 end, the germline J gene is used to fill in that end.

This CDR3 contains 15 residues. V shed 1 base and J 4 bases; nucleotides not matched to a gene: 5. CDR1 is GTSNPN and CDR2 is SVGIG in the germline V gene (reference sequence). Method: immunoSEQ multiplex PCR; TCRdb's copy keeps in-frame clones and lacks some. This specimen shows about 52,000 clones; the ten leading clones hold roughly 0.89%. CD4+CD25+CD127- Tregs, CD4+CD25- non-Tregs, CD4 and CD8 cells were sorted. Sequenced here: CD4+ T cells from blood, sampled before the transplant. This sequence joins TRBV30 and TRBJ1-1; 11 positions match TRBD1. The sequence was collected from a human donor who received a combined kidney and bone marrow transplant. The CDR3 region is CAWSGTGTGGTEAFF. The DNA read from the CDR3 is TGTGCCTGGAGTGGGACCGGGACAGGGGGCACTGAA. Combining the CDR3 with reference TRBV30 and TRBJ1-1 gives the whole variable domain SQTIHQWPATLVQPVGSPLSLECTVEGTSNPNLYWYRQAAGRGLQLLFYSVGIGQISSEVPQNLSASRPQDRQFILSSKKLLLSDSGFYLCAWSGTGTGGTEAFFGQGTRLTVV.